This paragraph reports one T cell receptor (beta chain). The sample belongs to a study of T cells in Graves' hyperthyroidism and ophthalmopathy. RNA transcripts provided the source from which TCR beta CDR3 regions were amplified. TCR CDR3 regions were first amplified by RT-PCR with HTBI primers. TCRdb reprocessed the multiplex PCR reads via MiXCR and lists one record per CDR3 protein. The sample has 600,000 to 700,000 distinct CDR3 sequences; 45% are singletons. CDR3 length: 15 residues. Germline assignment: CDR1 MGHDK and CDR2 SYGVNS. Trimming cost V 4 bases and J 0 bases, with 13 bases left between them.

The clonotype was recovered from an adult man with Graves' disease, either hyperthyroidism or ophthalmopathy (not recorded which). The sequencing input was peripheral blood or thyroid tissue (not recorded which). The rearrangement joins TRBV25-1 to TRBJ2-7, with unresolved D. The CDR3 loop is CASSANSHSSYEQYF. CDR3 in DNA: TGTGCCAGCAGTGCTAACTCACACAGCTCCTACGAGCAGTACTTC.